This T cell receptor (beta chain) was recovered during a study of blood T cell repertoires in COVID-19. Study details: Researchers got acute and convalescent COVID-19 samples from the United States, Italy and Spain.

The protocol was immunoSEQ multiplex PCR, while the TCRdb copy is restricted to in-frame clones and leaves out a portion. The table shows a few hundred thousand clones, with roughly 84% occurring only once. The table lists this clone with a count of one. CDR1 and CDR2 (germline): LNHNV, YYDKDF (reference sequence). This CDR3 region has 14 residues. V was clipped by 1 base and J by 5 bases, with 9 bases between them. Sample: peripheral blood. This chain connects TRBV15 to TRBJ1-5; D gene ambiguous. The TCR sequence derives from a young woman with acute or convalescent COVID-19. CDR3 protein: CATSRGTAHQPQHF. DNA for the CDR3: TGTGCCACCAGCAGAGGAACAGCTCATCAGCCCCAGCATTTT.